Reported below is one T cell receptor beta chain. Its specificity is unknown. The data were taken from a study of PD-1 blockade in classical Hodgkin lymphoma. Every patient experienced relapse after autologous stem cell transplantation, and brentuximab vedotin exposure varied. Thawed PBMCs underwent magnetic negative selection to yield purified CD4+ T cells. Best overall response was complete response, partial response or progressive disease in these relapsed/refractory classical Hodgkin lymphoma patients. CDR1 and CDR2 (germline): SGHTA, FQGNSA. V lost 1 base to trimming and J lost 9 bases; unmatched junction nucleotides: 9. This CDR3 is built from 16 residues. Overall study findings and caveats: Newly diagnosed patients had diversity similar to the baseline diversity of complete responders. Repertoire difference causes, possibly disease activity or prior therapy, remain undefined.

Data came from immunoSEQ multiplex PCR; TCRdb stores just in-frame clones and leaves some out. The data contain approximately 25,000 clones, over 80% of them singletons. Sample: CD4+ T cells from blood, taken at baseline. J is TRBJ1-6 and V is TRBV7-2; 7 bases line up with TRBD1. The sequence derives from a human donor with classical Hodgkin lymphoma. This CDR3 reads CASSLVDYRGGSPLHF. The CDR3 DNA reads TGTGCCAGCAGCTTAGTTGATTACAGGGGAGGTTCACCCCTCCACTTT.